Each of the 17 T cell receptor beta chains below was sequenced from the same sample in a study of cytomegalovirus exposure and HLA in healthy donors. The PCR used 60 Vbeta and 13 Jbeta primers. This table comes from immunoSEQ multiplex PCR, and its TCRdb copy is limited to in-frame clones, with some not included. The listing contains about 48,000 clones. The source material was PBMCs. The receptors derive from a male donor in good health and CMV-seropositive.

The rearrangement joins TRBV6-6 to TRBJ2-1; 10 nucleotides align to TRBD2. The length of the CDR3 is 16 residues. Looked up from germline, CDR1 is MNHNY and CDR2 is SVGAGI (reference sequence). After removal of 8 bases from V and 0 bases from J, the junction contained 7 bases not matched to a gene. This CDR3 reads CASLLASGGSYNEQFF. CDR3 nucleotide sequence: TGTGCCAGCCTTCTAGCTAGCGGGGGCTCCTACAATGAGCAGTTCTTC.

The genes are TRBV6-5 and TRBJ2-5; no clear D. The length of the CDR3 is 13 residues. V dropped 2 bases and J dropped 4 bases, with 8 bases sitting between them. Germline assignment: CDR1 MNHEY and CDR2 SVGAGI. CDR3 DNA: TGTGCCAGCAGTTACAATCTGAGAGAGACCCAGTACTTC. This encodes CASSYNLRETQYF.

The chain employs TRBV4-2 and TRBJ2-3; D perhaps matches TRBD2 (7 bases). Trimming took 0 bases from V and 6 from J, leaving 13 bases between them. The CDR3 contains 15 residues. Germline V gives CDR1 LGHNA, CDR2 YNFKEQ. The CDR3: CASSQEAGAGDTQYF. Written as DNA, the CDR3 is TGTGCCAGCAGCCAAGAGGCGGGGGCTGGGGATACGCAGTATTTT.

The chain joins TRBV7-8 to TRBJ2-7, with no clear D. The CDR3 sequence is 12 residues long. CDR1 SGHVS and CDR2 FQNEAQ come from the germline V gene. Trimming took off 5 bases at V and 3 bases at J, with 8 bases between the two ends. The CDR3 DNA sequence: TGTGCCAGCAGCCCTGGCAACTACGAGCAGTACTTC. Translating gives CASSPGNYEQYF.

Notes on this clone: An end of the junction does not agree with germline; a read error may underlie this. The chain combines TRBV5-1 with TRBJ1-2, with 9 nucleotides matching TRBD1. Germline V CDR1 and CDR2: SGHRS, YFSETQ. This CDR3 comprises 14 residues. The CDR3 bases are TGCGCCAGCAGGGAAACAGGGGGCCAAACCCCCCTACTCTTC. This translates into CASRETGGQTPLLF. Full variable domain (rest looked up from reference TRBV5-1 and TRBJ1-2): KAGVTQTPRYLIKTRGQQVTLSCSPISGHRSVSWYQQTPGQGLQFLFEYFSETQRNKGNFPGRFSGRQFSNSRSEMNVSTLELGDSALYLCASRETGGQTPLLFGSGTRLTVV.

The V gene is TRBV5-4, the J gene TRBJ2-7, with D possibly being TRBD2 (5 bases). With 4 bases removed from V and 2 bases from J, the gap between germline ends came to 13 bases. This CDR3 contains 14 residues. CDR1 SGHNT and CDR2 YYREEE come from the germline V gene (reference sequence). CDR3 nucleotide sequence: TGTGCCAGCAGCCCCGACCTCGGGGCCTACGAGCAGTACTTC. Encoded protein: CASSPDLGAYEQYF.

J is TRBJ1-4 and V is TRBV5-6, with 10 bases lining up with TRBD1. V was clipped by 1 base and J by 5 bases; unmatched bases: 5. CDR3 length equals 16 residues. Germline assignment: CDR1 SGHDT and CDR2 YYEEEE. CDR3 nucleotides: TGTGCCAGCAGCTTGTATGGGACAGGGGAAAATGAAAAACTGTTTTTT. Translating it yields CASSLYGTGENEKLFF.

V usage is TRBV5-1 and J usage is TRBJ2-1, with a possible D match to TRBD2 (5 bases). V lost 5 bases to trimming and J lost 5 bases, with 11 bases between them. This CDR3 is 13 amino acids long. The germline V gene has CDR1 SGHRS and CDR2 YFSETQ. The CDR3 loop reads CASRVRGDNEQFF. For the CDR3, the DNA is TGCGCCAGCAGGGTTCGGGGAGACAATGAGCAGTTCTTC.

V usage is TRBV9 and J usage is TRBJ2-3; D ambiguous. CDR1 is SGDLS and CDR2 is YYNGEE in the germline V gene. This CDR3 contains 13 residues. Trimming took off 3 bases at V and 0 bases at J, with 5 bases between the two ends. The CDR3 is CASSGVSTDTQYF. CDR3 nucleotides: TGTGCCAGCAGCGGCGTCAGCACAGATACGCAGTATTTT.

The rearrangement uses TRBV10-3 and TRBJ1-1; TRBD1 aligns across 7 bases. Germline V lookup: CDR1 ENHRY, CDR2 SYGVKD. The CDR3 is 11 residues long. The V segment lost 10 bases and the J segment 8 bases; nucleotides outside the gene matches: 7. CDR3 sequence: CATQGELEAFF. The CDR3 DNA follows: TGTGCCACCCAGGGGGAATTGGAAGCTTTCTTT.

The chain joins TRBV19 to TRBJ2-2; 8 bases are shared with TRBD2. Germline V gene lookup returns CDR1 LNHDA and CDR2 SQIVND (reference sequence). The V gene end was trimmed by 2 bases and the J gene end by 1 base; junction bases not matched to a gene: 6. The CDR3 is 17 residues long. The DNA for the CDR3 is TGTGCCAGTAGTATAAATGGCGGGGGGCAGAACACCGGGGAGCTGTTTTTT. Its protein is CASSINGGGQNTGELFF.

J is TRBJ2-3 and V is TRBV11-3, with D maybe TRBD1 (6 bases). CDR3 length: 16 residues. V was clipped by 5 bases and J by 5 bases, with 20 bases between them. Germline V CDR1 and CDR2: SGHNT, YENEEA. The CDR3 region has the DNA TGTGCCAGCAGCCAGGGACAAGAACCCATGCAAGATACGCAGTATTTT. This gives the protein CASSQGQEPMQDTQYF.

The rearrangement joins TRBV9 to TRBJ1-2; D ambiguous. Trimming pared 4 bases from V and 4 bases from J, leaving 17 bases between. This CDR3 is built from 15 residues. Germline V gene data show CDR1 as SGDLS and CDR2 as YYNGEE. In DNA, the CDR3 is TGTGCCAGCAGCCCTCGGGAGGCCGGGGTCTATGGCTACACCTTC. Amino acids: CASSPREAGVYGYTF.

The chain couples TRBV5-1 to TRBJ1-5, with a tentative D call TRBD1 (5 bases). There are 16 residues in the CDR3. V was shortened by 0 bases and J by 4 bases, with 14 bases between the two germline ends. Germline CDR1 reads SGHRS; CDR2 reads YFSETQ. In DNA, the CDR3 is TGCGCCAGCAGCTTGGGTGAAGGGGATGGGAATCAGCCCCAGCATTTT. As protein: CASSLGEGDGNQPQHF.

For this clone: At one boundary the junction diverges from the germline segment, which might be a read error. V is TRBV4-3 and J is TRBJ2-3; 10 bases agree with TRBD2. The CDR3 contains 17 residues. Germline CDR1 reads LGHNA; CDR2 reads YSLEER. In DNA, the CDR3 is TGCGCCAGCAGCCAAGATTCAGCGGGGGGGGACACAGATACGCAATATTTT. The encoded protein is CASSQDSAGGDTDTQYF.

The chain employs TRBV7-2 and TRBJ2-4, with 8 positions matching TRBD1. This CDR3 has 16 residues. The trim removed 7 bases at V and 4 bases at J, leaving 12 bases unmatched. Per the germline V gene, CDR1 is SGHTA and CDR2 is FQGNSA. CDR3 DNA: TGTGCCAGCAAGACAGTGGCAGGGGGCGATAAAAACATTCAGTACTTC. It specifies CASKTVAGGDKNIQYF.

The rearrangement joins TRBV4-3 to TRBJ2-7, with TRBD1 matching over 10 bases. The CDR3 loop spans 15 amino acids. Trimming took 4 bases from V and 5 from J; bases not matched to a gene: 8. Germline V gives CDR1 LGHNA, CDR2 YSLEER. The CDR3, as DNA: TGCGCCAGCAGCCCCCGGGACAGGGGACCTGACGAGCAGTACTTC. Translating it yields CASSPRDRGPDEQYF.